The next 5 T cell receptor beta chains were all read from a single sample in a study of blood T cell repertoires in COVID-19. Sequencing used immunoSEQ multiplex PCR; TCRdb keeps in-frame clones, though not all of them. The sample records 63,000 or so clones, about 88% being singletons. Sequencing input: peripheral blood. These receptors were taken from a man in his 70s with active COVID-19.

The chain has TRBV7-8 and TRBJ2-2; 12 bases match TRBD1. Looked up from germline, CDR1 is SGHVS and CDR2 is FQNEAQ. Unmatched junction bases numbered 8, after V lost 2 bases and J lost 7 bases. The CDR3 sequence is 17 residues long. CDR3 coding DNA: TGTGCCAGCAGCTTACGGGACAGGGGGCCTTCGGGCGGGGAGCTGTTTTTT. It encodes CASSLRDRGPSGGELFF.

V usage is TRBV18 and J usage is TRBJ2-3; no reliable D call. The V gene lost 6 bases and the J gene lost 5 bases, with 15 bases spanning the gap. Germline lookup yields CDR1 KGHSH and CDR2 LQKENI. The CDR3 runs to 14 residues. The CDR3 bases are TGTGCCAGCTCCCCCCCACCCGGCGGAGATACGCAGTATTTT. Translation gives CASSPPPGGDTQYF.

The V gene is TRBV10-3, the J gene TRBJ2-2; 7 bases align to TRBD2. This CDR3 comprises 12 residues. V shed 7 bases, J shed 7 bases, and the junction held 3 bases outside the gene matches. CDR1 and CDR2 (germline): ENHRY, SYGVKD. As DNA, the CDR3 is TGTGCCATCACCGGGGGGTTCGGGGAGCTGTTTTTT. Protein sequence: CAITGGFGELFF.

This chain links TRBV27 with TRBJ1-1, with D perhaps TRBD1 (5 bases). The CDR3 is made up of 13 amino acids. Germline V gene sequence: CDR1 MNHEY, CDR2 SMNVEV (reference sequence). The V end lost 6 bases, the J end lost 4 bases, and 12 bases lay between the germline ends. Here the CDR3 reads CASRGRGGTEAFF. CDR3 DNA: TGTGCCAGCAGGGGCCGCGGGGGCACTGAAGCTTTCTTT.

This chain connects TRBV11-2 to TRBJ2-5, with 11 bases that match TRBD1. The CDR3 is 15 residues long. Trimming cost V 5 bases and J 5 bases; bases outside gene matches: 7. Germline V lookup: CDR1 SGHAT, CDR2 FQNNGV. CDR3 residues: CASSPDRGRLETQYF. CDR3 coding DNA: TGTGCCAGCAGCCCGGACAGGGGGCGCTTGGAGACCCAGTACTTC.